This entry lists 3 T cell receptor beta chains sequenced from one sample in a study of a mutant IDH1 vaccine in newly diagnosed glioma. Time point specified: week 47, end of study. Vaccine doses each comprised 300 ug of mutant IDH1 20-mer peptide, with topical imiquimod. TCRdb's table, derived via immunoSEQ multiplex PCR, lists solely in-frame clones and lacks some. The table records just over 60,000 clones, around 83% of them present only once. For these TCRs, the target antigens are not known. This specimen consisted of PBMCs, obtained from a glioma patient whose treatment included an IDH1 peptide vaccine. These receptors were collected from a man under 40 with glioma.

The chain links TRBV18 to TRBJ1-6; 10 bases fit TRBD1. CDR3 length equals 14 residues. Germline CDR1 KGHSH, CDR2 LQKENI. Trimming removed 3 bases from V and 7 bases from J; junction bases left unmatched: 0. CDR3 loop: CASSPDRGNSPLHF. CDR3 bases: TGTGCCAGCTCACCGGACAGGGGGAATTCACCCCTCCACTTT. Supplemented by reference TRBV18 and TRBJ1-6, the full variable domain reads NAGVMQNPRHLVRRRGQEARLRCSPMKGHSHVYWYRQLPEEGLKFMVYLQKENIIDESGMPKERFSAEFPKEGPSILRIQQVVRGDSAAYFCASSPDRGNSPLHFGNGTRLTVT.

This chain's CDR3 is CAWGRTGNEQYF. The CDR3 DNA reads TGTGCCTGGGGCCGGACAGGGAACGAGCAGTACTTC. V usage is TRBV30 and J usage is TRBJ2-7; 8 bases line up with TRBD1. In germline, CDR1 is GTSNPN, CDR2 SVGIG (reference sequence). This CDR3 region has 12 residues. Trimming removed 5 bases from V and 5 bases from J; junction bases left unmatched: 5.

The V gene is TRBV19, the J gene TRBJ2-5; D tentatively reads TRBD1 or TRBD2 (5 bases each). CDR1 LNHDA and CDR2 SQIVND come from the germline V gene (reference sequence). The CDR3 covers 14 residues. The V and J ends lost 3 bases and 3 bases respectively, with 11 bases between them. This chain's CDR3 is CASSIGTDEETQYF. CDR3 in DNA: TGTGCCAGTAGTATTGGGACCGACGAAGAGACCCAGTACTTC.